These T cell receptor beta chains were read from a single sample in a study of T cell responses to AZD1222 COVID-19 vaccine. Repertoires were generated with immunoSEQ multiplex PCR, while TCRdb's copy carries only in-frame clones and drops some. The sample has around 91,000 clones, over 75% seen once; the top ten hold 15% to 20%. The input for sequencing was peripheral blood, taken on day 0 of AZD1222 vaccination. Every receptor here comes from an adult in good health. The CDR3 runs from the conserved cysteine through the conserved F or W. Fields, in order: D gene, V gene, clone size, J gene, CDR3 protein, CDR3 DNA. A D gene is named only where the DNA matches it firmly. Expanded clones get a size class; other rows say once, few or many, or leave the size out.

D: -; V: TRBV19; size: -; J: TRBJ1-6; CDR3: CASSIGPSGTNNSPLHF; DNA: TGTGCCAGTAGTATCGGTCCATCAGGCACCAATAATTCACCCCTCCACTTT
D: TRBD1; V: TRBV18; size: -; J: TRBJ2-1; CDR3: CASSPPGQGEQFF; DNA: TGTGCCAGCTCACCCCCGGGACAGGGTGAGCAGTTCTTC
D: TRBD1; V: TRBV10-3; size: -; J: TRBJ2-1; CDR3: CAIRTDRGHYNEQFF; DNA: TGTGCCATCAGGACCGACAGGGGGCACTACAATGAGCAGTTCTTC
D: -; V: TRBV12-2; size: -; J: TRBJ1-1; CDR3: CASRLNAEGGQGSTEAFF; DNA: TGTGCAAGTCGCTTAAACGCAGAGGGGGGACAGGGGTCCACTGAAGCTTTCTTT
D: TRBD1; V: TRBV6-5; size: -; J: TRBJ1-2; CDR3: CASSEGAYGYTF; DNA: TGTGCCAGCTCGGAGGGGGCCTATGGCTACACCTTC
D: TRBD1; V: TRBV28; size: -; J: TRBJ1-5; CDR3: CASRQGSNQPQHF; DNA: TGTGCCAGTAGACAGGGTAGCAATCAGCCCCAGCATTTT
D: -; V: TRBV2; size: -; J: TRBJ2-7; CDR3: CASSGDSGEQYF; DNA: TGTGCCAGCAGTGGAGACTCTGGCGAGCAGTACTTC
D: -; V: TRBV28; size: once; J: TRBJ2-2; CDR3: CAARLSVSNTGELFF; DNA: TGTGCCGCTCGGCTTAGCGTTTCGAACACCGGGGAGCTGTTTTTT
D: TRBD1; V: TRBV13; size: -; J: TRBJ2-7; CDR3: CASTPGTGNEQYF; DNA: TGTGCCAGTACCCCCGGGACAGGGAACGAGCAGTACTTC
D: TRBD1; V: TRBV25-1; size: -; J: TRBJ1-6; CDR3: CASSQNRDSSPLHF; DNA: TGTGCCAGCAGTCAAAACAGGGACAGCTCACCCCTCCACTTT
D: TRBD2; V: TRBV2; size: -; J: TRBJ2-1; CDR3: CASSIRLAGEGEQFF; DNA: TGTGCCAGCAGTATACGACTAGCGGGAGAAGGTGAGCAGTTCTTC
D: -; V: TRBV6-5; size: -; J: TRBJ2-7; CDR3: CASRDPWKPYEQYF; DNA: TGTGCCAGCAGGGACCCGTGGAAGCCCTACGAGCAGTACTTC
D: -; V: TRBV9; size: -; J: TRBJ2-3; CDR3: CASSVAPETDTQYF; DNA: TGTGCCAGCAGCGTAGCCCCAGAGACAGATACGCAGTATTTT
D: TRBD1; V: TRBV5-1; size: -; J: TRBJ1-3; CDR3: CASSWGTGGSGNTIYF; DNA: TGCGCCAGCAGCTGGGGGACAGGGGGCTCTGGAAACACCATATATTTT
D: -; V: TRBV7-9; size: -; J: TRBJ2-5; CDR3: CASVRGAKETQYF; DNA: TGTGCCAGCGTCCGAGGGGCGAAAGAGACCCAGTACTTC
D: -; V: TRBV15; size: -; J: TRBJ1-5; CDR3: CATSRGGQPNQPQHF; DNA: TGTGCCACCAGCAGAGGGGGACAACCTAATCAGCCCCAGCATTTT
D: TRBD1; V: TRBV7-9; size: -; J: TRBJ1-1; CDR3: CASSKTGDTEAFF; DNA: TGTGCCAGCAGCAAGACAGGGGACACTGAAGCTTTCTTT
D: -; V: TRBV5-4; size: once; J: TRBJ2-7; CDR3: CASSLGGGRDYEQYF; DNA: TGTGCCAGCAGCTTGGGAGGGGGTAGGGACTACGAGCAGTACTTC
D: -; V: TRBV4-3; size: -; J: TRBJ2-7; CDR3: CASSQDGNSYEQYF; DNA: TGCGCCAGCAGCCAAGATGGCAATTCCTACGAGCAGTACTTC
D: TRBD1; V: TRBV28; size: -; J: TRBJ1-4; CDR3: CASTGDRGGEKLFF; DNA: TGTGCCAGCACCGGAGACAGGGGAGGTGAAAAACTGTTTTTT
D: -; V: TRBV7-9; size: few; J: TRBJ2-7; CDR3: CASSLAGKTVF; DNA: TGTGCCAGCAGCTTAGCGGGAAAGACAGTCTTC
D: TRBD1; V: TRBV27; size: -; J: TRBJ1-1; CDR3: CASSWTGDKTEAFF; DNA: TGTGCCAGCAGTTGGACAGGGGATAAGACTGAAGCTTTCTTT
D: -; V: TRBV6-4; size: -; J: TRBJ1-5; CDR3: CASSVRENQPQHF; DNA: TGTGCCAGCAGTGTCAGGGAGAATCAGCCCCAGCATTTT
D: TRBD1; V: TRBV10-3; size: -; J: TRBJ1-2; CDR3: CAISEDRGYGYTF; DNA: TGTGCCATCAGTGAGGACAGGGGCTATGGCTACACCTTC
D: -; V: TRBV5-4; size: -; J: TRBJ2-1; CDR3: CASSLGGWGYNEQFF; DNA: TGTGCCAGCAGCTTGGGGGGCTGGGGATACAATGAGCAGTTCTTC
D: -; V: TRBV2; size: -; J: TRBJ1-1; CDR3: CASSYGEPTEAFF; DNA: TGTGCCAGCAGTTACGGGGAGCCCACTGAAGCTTTCTTT
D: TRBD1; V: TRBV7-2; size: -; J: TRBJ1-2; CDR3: CASSFQGAAGGYTF; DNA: TGTGCCAGCAGCTTTCAGGGGGCAGCTGGGGGCTACACCTTC
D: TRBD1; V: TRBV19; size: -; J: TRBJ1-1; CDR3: CASRPPDRLGEAFF; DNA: TGTGCCAGTAGACCACCGGACAGGCTGGGCGAAGCTTTCTTT
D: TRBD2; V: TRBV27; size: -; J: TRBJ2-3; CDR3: CASSYLAGDRTDTQYF; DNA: TGTGCCAGCAGTTACCTAGCGGGGGACCGCACAGATACGCAGTATTTT
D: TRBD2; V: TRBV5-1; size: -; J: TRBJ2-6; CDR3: CASSLGGGLGANVLTF; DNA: TGCGCCAGCAGCTTGGGCGGGGGGCTTGGGGCCAACGTCCTGACTTTC
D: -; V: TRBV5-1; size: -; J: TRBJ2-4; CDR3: CASSAGDGGNIQYF; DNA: TGCGCCAGCAGTGCAGGGGATGGGGGAAACATTCAGTACTTC
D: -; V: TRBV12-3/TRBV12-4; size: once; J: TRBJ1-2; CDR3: CASSFGLDGYTF; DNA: TGTGCCAGCAGTTTCGGGCTGGATGGCTACACCTTC
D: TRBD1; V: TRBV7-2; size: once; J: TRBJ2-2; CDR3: CASSSGQGTGELFF; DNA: TGTGCCAGCAGCTCGGGACAGGGCACCGGGGAGCTGTTTTTT
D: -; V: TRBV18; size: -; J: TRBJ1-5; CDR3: CASSPPLEQPQHF; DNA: TGTGCCAGCTCACCACCTCTCGAGCAGCCCCAGCATTTT
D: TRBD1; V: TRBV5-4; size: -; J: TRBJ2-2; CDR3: CASSSGTANTGELFF; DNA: TGTGCCAGCAGCTCCGGGACAGCGAACACCGGGGAGCTGTTTTTT
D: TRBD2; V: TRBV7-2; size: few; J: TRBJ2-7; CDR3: CASSPRGRAGGGYEQYF; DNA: TGTGCCAGCAGCCCCCGGGGGAGGGCGGGAGGAGGTTACGAGCAGTACTTC
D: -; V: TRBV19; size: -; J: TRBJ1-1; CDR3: CASSSLRDTEAFF; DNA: TGTGCCAGTAGTTCTCTCAGGGATACTGAAGCTTTCTTT
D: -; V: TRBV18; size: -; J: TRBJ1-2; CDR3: CASSPRGQGTGYTF; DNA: TGTGCCAGCTCACCTAGAGGTCAGGGGACTGGCTACACCTTC
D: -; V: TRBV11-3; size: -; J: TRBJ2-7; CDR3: CAGPRGNEQYF; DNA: TGTGCCGGGCCACGGGGAAACGAGCAGTACTTC
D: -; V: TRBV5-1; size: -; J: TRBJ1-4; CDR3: CASSWTGTTNEKLFF; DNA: TGCGCCAGCAGCTGGACCGGGACAACTAATGAAAAACTGTTTTTT
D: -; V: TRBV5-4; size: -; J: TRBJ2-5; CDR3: CASSPGAKETQYF; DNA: TGTGCCAGCAGCCCCGGGGCCAAAGAGACCCAGTACTTC
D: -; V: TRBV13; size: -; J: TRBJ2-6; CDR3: CASSSRDRKSSGANVLTF; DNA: TGTGCCAGCAGCTCCCGGGACCGAAAGAGCTCTGGGGCCAACGTCCTGACTTTC
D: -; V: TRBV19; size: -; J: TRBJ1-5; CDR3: CASSIGGRGRSNQPQHF; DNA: TGTGCCAGTAGTATCGGCGGCAGGGGAAGGAGCAATCAGCCCCAGCATTTT